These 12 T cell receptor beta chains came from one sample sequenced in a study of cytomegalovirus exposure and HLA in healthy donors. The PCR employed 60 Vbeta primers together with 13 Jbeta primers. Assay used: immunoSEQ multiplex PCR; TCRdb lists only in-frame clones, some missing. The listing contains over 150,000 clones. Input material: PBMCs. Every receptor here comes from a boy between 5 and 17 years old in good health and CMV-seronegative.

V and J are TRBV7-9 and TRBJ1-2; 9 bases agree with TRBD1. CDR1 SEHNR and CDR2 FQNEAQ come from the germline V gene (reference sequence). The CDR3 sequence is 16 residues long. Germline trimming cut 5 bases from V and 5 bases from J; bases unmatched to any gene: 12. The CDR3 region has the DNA TGTGCCAGCAGCGTCGCGCCGGGACAGGGATGGTATGGCTACACCTTC. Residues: CASSVAPGQGWYGYTF.

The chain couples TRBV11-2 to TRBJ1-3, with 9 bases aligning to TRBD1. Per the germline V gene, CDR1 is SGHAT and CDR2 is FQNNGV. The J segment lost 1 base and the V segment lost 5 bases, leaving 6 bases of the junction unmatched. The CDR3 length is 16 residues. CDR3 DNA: TGTGCCAGCAGCCCCCGGGACAGGGTTTCTGGAAACACCATATATTTT. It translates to CASSPRDRVSGNTIYF.

CDR3 nucleotide sequence: TGTGCCAGCAGCGCGGAACCCGGGACAGGGAATTTCTATGGCTACACCTTC. This sequence encodes CASSAEPGTGNFYGYTF. The chain couples TRBV9 to TRBJ1-2; 9 bases are a match to TRBD1. Per the germline V gene, CDR1 is SGDLS and CDR2 is YYNGEE. CDR3 size: 17 residues. The J segment lost 4 bases and the V segment lost 3 bases, leaving 13 bases of the junction unmatched.

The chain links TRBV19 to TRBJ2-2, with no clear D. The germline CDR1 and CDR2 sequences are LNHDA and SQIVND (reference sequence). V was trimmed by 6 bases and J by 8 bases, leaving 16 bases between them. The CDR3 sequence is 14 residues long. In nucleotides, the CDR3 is TGTGCCAGTAGAGATCGGCGCGGCGCGGGGGAGCTGTTTTTT. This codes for CASRDRRGAGELFF.

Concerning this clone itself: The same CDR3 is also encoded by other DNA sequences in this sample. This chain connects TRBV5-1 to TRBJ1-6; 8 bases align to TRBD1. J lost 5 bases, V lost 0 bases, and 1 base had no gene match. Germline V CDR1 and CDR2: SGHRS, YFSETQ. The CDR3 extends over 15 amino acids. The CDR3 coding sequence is TGCGCCAGCAGCTTGGCACAGGGGGATAATTCACCCCTCCACTTT. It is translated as CASSLAQGDNSPLHF.

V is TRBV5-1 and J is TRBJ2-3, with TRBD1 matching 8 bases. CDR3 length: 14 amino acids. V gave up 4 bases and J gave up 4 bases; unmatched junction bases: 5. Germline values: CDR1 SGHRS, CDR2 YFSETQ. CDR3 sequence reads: CASSGTGRADTQYF. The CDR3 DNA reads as TGCGCCAGCAGCGGGACAGGAAGGGCAGATACGCAGTATTTT.

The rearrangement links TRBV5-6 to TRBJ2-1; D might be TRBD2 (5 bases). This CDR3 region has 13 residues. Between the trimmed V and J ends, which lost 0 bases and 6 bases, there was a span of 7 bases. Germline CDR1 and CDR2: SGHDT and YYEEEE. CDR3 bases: TGTGCCAGCAGCTTGGTTAGCGCCAATGAGCAGTTCTTC. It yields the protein CASSLVSANEQFF.

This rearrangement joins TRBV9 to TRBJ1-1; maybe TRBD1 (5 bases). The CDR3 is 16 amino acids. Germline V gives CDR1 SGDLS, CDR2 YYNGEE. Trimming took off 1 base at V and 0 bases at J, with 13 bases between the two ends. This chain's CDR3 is CASSVWQGGLNTEAFF. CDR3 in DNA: TGTGCCAGCAGCGTATGGCAGGGAGGGCTGAACACTGAAGCTTTCTTT.

CDR3 sequence reads: CASSSSSGGKKGQPQHF. CDR3 DNA: TGTGCCAGCAGCTCCAGCTCCGGGGGGAAGAAGGGTCAGCCCCAGCATTTT. The chain combines TRBV7-8 with TRBJ1-5; perhaps TRBD1 as D (5 bases). CDR1 SGHVS and CDR2 FQNEAQ come from the germline V gene. The V gene lost 4 bases and the J gene lost 6 bases, with 22 bases spanning the gap. The CDR3 totals 17 residues.

CDR3 protein: CASSQETGLSIGYTF. DNA for the CDR3: TGTGCCAGCAGCCAAGAAACAGGGCTCTCGATCGGCTACACCTTC. The chain recombines TRBV4-2 with TRBJ1-2; TRBD1 is a possible D gene (6 bases). Germline CDR1 LGHNA, CDR2 YNFKEQ. V was pared by 0 bases and J by 8 bases, with 16 bases between. The CDR3 totals 15 residues.

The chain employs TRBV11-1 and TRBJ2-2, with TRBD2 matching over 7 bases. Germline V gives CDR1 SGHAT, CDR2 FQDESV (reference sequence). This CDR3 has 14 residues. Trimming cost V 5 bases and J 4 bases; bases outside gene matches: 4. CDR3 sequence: CASSGWEGTGELFF. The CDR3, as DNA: TGTGCCAGCAGCGGGTGGGAGGGCACCGGGGAGCTGTTTTTT. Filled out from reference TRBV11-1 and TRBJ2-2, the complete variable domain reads EAEVAQSPRYKITEKSQAVAFWCDPISGHATLYWYRQILGQGPELLVQFQDESVVDDSQLPKDRFSAERLKGVDSTLKIQPAELGDSAMYLCASSGWEGTGELFFGEGSRLTVL.

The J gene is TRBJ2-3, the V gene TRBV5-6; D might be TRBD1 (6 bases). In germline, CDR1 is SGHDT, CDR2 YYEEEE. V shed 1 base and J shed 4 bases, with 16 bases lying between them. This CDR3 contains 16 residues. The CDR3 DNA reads TGTGCCAGCAGCTTGAGGTTAACAGGGTATTCAGATACGCAGTATTTT. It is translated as CASSLRLTGYSDTQYF.